This T cell receptor (beta chain) was observed in a study of cytomegalovirus exposure and HLA in healthy donors. Only a few counts were recorded for this clone. As yet, its antigen is unknown. Points from the study as a whole: Some TCR beta chains (164 of them) were listed as cytomegalovirus-associated.

PCR involved 60 Vbeta and 13 Jbeta primers. Repertoires were generated with immunoSEQ multiplex PCR, while TCRdb's copy carries only in-frame clones and drops some. Here the sample spans a few hundred thousand clones, over 85% being singletons. V lost 7 bases and J lost 0, with 10 bases in between. CDR1 is MNHNY, CDR2 SVGAGI, per germline (reference sequence). The CDR3 runs to 14 residues. The source material was PBMCs. The clonotype was recovered from a young woman in good health and CMV-seronegative. The chain carries TRBV6-6 and TRBJ1-3, with a tentative D call TRBD1 (6 bases). The CDR3 bases are TGTGCCAGCATCCCGGACAGCTCTGGAAACACCATATATTTT. Protein product: CASIPDSSGNTIYF.